Below, 13 T cell receptor beta chains from the same sample are listed, as sequenced in a study of shared clonotypes between healthy human individuals. The assay was immunoSEQ multiplex PCR, and TCRdb's table has in-frame clones only and misses some. The sample has about 730,000 clones; over 60% are singletons. Sequences were obtained from memory CD4+ T cells sorted from blood. As to subset: CD45RA-negative fraction. These receptors were collected from a woman aged 25 to 39 in good health.

V is TRBV21-1 and J is TRBJ2-7; the table names TRBD1, a call not compared with the DNA. TRBV21-1 counts as a pseudogene. This CDR3 is 15 amino acids long. In DNA, the CDR3 is TGTGCCAGCAGCAAGAAACAGGTCTTTTTCTACGAGCAGTACTTC. Encoded protein: CASSKKQVFFYEQYF.

The rearrangement uses TRBV7-2 and TRBJ1-2, with no clear D. Trimming removed 5 bases at V and 6 bases at J, with 13 bases between. Looked up from germline, CDR1 is SGHTA and CDR2 is FQGNSA. CDR3 length: 13 amino acids. CDR3 DNA: TGTGCCAGCAGCCTCCCTTCGGGCGATGGCTACACCTTC. Encoded protein: CASSLPSGDGYTF. Drawing the rest from reference TRBV7-2 and TRBJ1-2, the complete variable domain is GAGVSQSPSNKVTEKGKDVELRCDPISGHTALYWYRQSLGQGLEFLIYFQGNSAPDKSGLPSDRFSAERTGGSVSTLTIQRTQQEDSAVYLCASSLPSGDGYTFGSGTRLTVV.

The chain links TRBV5-4 to TRBJ2-3; 8 bases map to TRBD1. This CDR3 spans 15 amino acids. Germline CDR1 and CDR2: SGHNT and YYREEE (reference sequence). Trimming took 4 bases from V and 1 from J; bases not matched to a gene: 5. CDR3 bases: TGTGCCAGCAGCAGACCGGGACAGGGCACAGATACGCAGTATTTT. Amino acids: CASSRPGQGTDTQYF. The variable domain in full, with the rest retrieved from reference TRBV5-4 and TRBJ2-3, is ETGVTQSPTHLIKTRGQQVTLRCSSQSGHNTVSWYQQALGQGPQFIFQYYREEENGRGNFPPRFSGLQFPNYSSELNVNALELDDSALYLCASSRPGQGTDTQYFGPGTRLTVL.

The J gene is TRBJ2-1, the V gene TRBV11-3; D unresolved. V lost 0 bases to trimming and J lost 10 bases, with 7 bases between them. Germline V gene data show CDR1 as SGHNT and CDR2 as YENEEA. The CDR3 covers 12 residues. The CDR3 nucleotides are TGTGCCAGCAGCTTAGAGGTTGGAGAGCAGTTCTTC. Translated: CASSLEVGEQFF. The full variable domain, its missing parts supplied by reference TRBV11-3 and TRBJ2-1, is EAGVVQSPRYKIIEKKQPVAFWCNPISGHNTLYWYLQNLGQGPELLIRYENEEAVDDSQLPKDRFSAERLKGVDSTLKIQPAELGDSAVYLCASSLEVGEQFFGPGTRLTVL.

J is TRBJ2-1 and V is TRBV14; 15 bases map to TRBD2. Germline V lookup: CDR1 SGHDN, CDR2 FVKESK. V shed 4 bases and J 9 bases; nucleotides not matched to a gene: 10. CDR3 length: 17 amino acids. The chain's CDR3 is CASSRTSGREFQSEQFF. The DNA of the CDR3 is TGTGCCAGCAGCCGGACTAGCGGGAGGGAGTTCCAAAGTGAGCAGTTCTTC.

The chain has TRBV11-3 and TRBJ1-2, with D tentatively TRBD1 (5 bases). The CDR3 consists of 15 residues. The germline gives CDR1 SGHNT, CDR2 YENEEA. Trimming cost V 5 bases and J 4 bases, with 17 bases left between them. The chain's CDR3 is CASSPVRGEFYGYTF. The CDR3 nucleotides read TGTGCCAGCAGCCCCGTGAGAGGGGAGTTCTATGGCTACACCTTC. The variable domain in full, completed from reference TRBV11-3 and TRBJ1-2, reads EAGVVQSPRYKIIEKKQPVAFWCNPISGHNTLYWYLQNLGQGPELLIRYENEEAVDDSQLPKDRFSAERLKGVDSTLKIQPAELGDSAVYLCASSPVRGEFYGYTFGSGTRLTVV.

CDR3 protein: CASSLQASGDRGYTF. CDR3 nucleotide sequence: TGTGCCAGCAGCTTACAGGCGTCAGGGGATCGGGGCTACACCTTC. The chain couples TRBV7-2 to TRBJ1-2; a possible D gene is TRBD1 (6 bases). Germline CDR1 SGHTA, CDR2 FQGNSA. Deletions cut 2 bases from V and 8 bases from J, with 18 bases between. There are 15 residues in the CDR3.

The chain combines TRBV5-1 with TRBJ2-1; D remains unclear. Germline loops: CDR1 SGHRS, CDR2 YFSETQ. CDR3 length: 13 residues. The V end was cut by 4 bases, the J end by 3 bases, with 8 bases between. The CDR3 loop is CASSPGIYNEQFF. CDR3 bases: TGCGCCAGCAGCCCGGGCATCTACAATGAGCAGTTCTTC.

The chain is built from TRBV5-1 and TRBJ2-7, with a tentative D call TRBD1 (7 bases). Germline V lookup: CDR1 SGHRS, CDR2 YFSETQ. The CDR3 sequence is 14 residues long. Trimming took off 4 bases at V and 2 bases at J, with 13 bases between the two ends. The CDR3 bases are TGCGCCAGCAGCGGAGGGGACAGCACCTACGAGCAGTACTTC. The encoded protein is CASSGGDSTYEQYF.

The chain has TRBV25-1 and TRBJ1-5; no clear D gene. CDR3 length equals 14 residues. Between the trimmed V and J ends, which lost 1 base and 7 bases, there was a span of 11 bases. The germline V gene encodes CDR1 MGHDK and CDR2 SYGVNS. The CDR3: CASSESNIWQPQHF. The CDR3 bases are TGTGCCAGCAGTGAATCTAACATCTGGCAGCCCCAGCATTTT.

This chain uses TRBV7-6 with TRBJ1-3; 9 nucleotides match TRBD1. Germline values: CDR1 SGHVS, CDR2 FNYEAQ. The V gene end was trimmed by 5 bases and the J gene end by 9 bases; junction bases not matched to a gene: 11. This CDR3 spans 15 amino acids. The CDR3 DNA reads as TGTGCCAGCAGCCCGAGGGACAGGGAAAGGAGCACCATATATTTT. Its translation: CASSPRDRERSTIYF.

In regard to this clone: Other nucleotide sequences from this sample produce the same CDR3. The V call is TRBV5-4, the J call TRBJ2-3, with 7 bases lining up with TRBD2. CDR1 is SGHNT, CDR2 YYREEE, per germline (reference sequence). This CDR3 spans 15 amino acids. Losses at the gene ends were 2 bases for V and 5 bases for J; bases not matched to a gene: 8. The CDR3 loop reads CASSFGGGPGDTQYF. The DNA of the CDR3 is TGTGCCAGCAGCTTCGGGGGAGGGCCTGGAGATACGCAGTATTTT.

There are a few counts of this clone. This sample also contains other DNA sequences that code for the same CDR3. The J gene is TRBJ1-5, the V gene TRBV2; unclear D gene. This CDR3 has 14 residues. The germline gives CDR1 SNHLY, CDR2 FYNNEI. The V end lost 2 bases, the J end lost 4 bases, and 9 bases lay between the germline ends. CDR3 sequence: CASSENSGNQPQHF. The CDR3 nucleotides read TGTGCCAGCAGTGAAAACAGTGGGAATCAGCCCCAGCATTTT. Looking up the rest from reference TRBV2 and TRBJ1-5 gives the full variable domain: EPEVTQTPSHQVTQMGQEVILRCVPISNHLYFYWYRQILGQKVEFLVSFYNNEISEKSEIFDDQFSVERPDGSNFTLKIRSTKLEDSAMYFCASSENSGNQPQHFGDGTRLSIL.